Each of the 17 T cell receptor beta chains below was sequenced from the same sample in a study of blood T cell repertoires in COVID-19. The assay was immunoSEQ multiplex PCR, and TCRdb's table has in-frame clones only and misses some. The sample carries under 200,000 clones, 85% to 90% recorded once. Sequencing was done on a sample of peripheral blood. The receptors were sampled from a man aged 18 to 35 with active or convalescent COVID-19.

The genes are TRBV19 and TRBJ1-3; D uncertain. The CDR3 runs 16 residues. The germline V gene has CDR1 LNHDA and CDR2 SQIVND (reference sequence). Between the trimmed V and J ends, which lost 3 bases and 0 bases, there was a span of 12 bases. CDR3 sequence: CASSIAGLRSGNTIYF. Written as DNA, the CDR3 is TGTGCCAGTAGTATTGCCGGACTCCGCTCTGGAAACACCATATATTTT. The variable domain in full, with the rest retrieved from reference TRBV19 and TRBJ1-3, is DGGITQSPKYLFRKEGQNVTLSCEQNLNHDAMYWYRQDPGQGLRLIYYSQIVNDFQKGDIAEGYSVSREKKESFPLTVTSAQKNPTAFYLCASSIAGLRSGNTIYFGEGSWLTVV.

The chain links TRBV7-2 to TRBJ2-7; 7 bases map to TRBD1. The CDR3 loop spans 14 amino acids. Germline lookup yields CDR1 SGHTA and CDR2 FQGNSA. Trimming at V came to 5 bases and at J to 6 bases, leaving 10 bases not matched to a gene. CDR3 sequence reads: CASSPRPTGIEQYF. The CDR3 DNA reads as TGTGCCAGCAGCCCCCGACCGACAGGGATCGAGCAGTACTTC.

The chain's CDR3 is CASLQPGSGDGYTF. Here the CDR3 DNA reads TGTGCCAGCCTCCAACCGGGGTCCGGGGATGGCTACACCTTC. The V and J genes are TRBV6-6 and TRBJ1-2, with D hard to call. Germline V gene sequence: CDR1 MNHNY, CDR2 SVGAGI (reference sequence). The V gene lost 8 bases and the J gene lost 6 bases, with 19 bases spanning the gap. The CDR3 length is 14 residues.

The chain employs TRBV11-2 and TRBJ2-3; 12 bases match TRBD2. Germline CDR1 is SGHAT and CDR2 is FQNNGV. CDR3 length equals 16 residues. The ends lost 5 bases at V and 3 bases at J; junction bases unmatched: 6. The CDR3 region has the DNA TGTGCCAGCAGCCCTTGGACTAGCGGGGCGACAGATACGCAGTATTTT. Residues: CASSPWTSGATDTQYF. The full variable domain, in which reference TRBV11-2 and TRBJ2-3 provide the parts outside the CDR3, is EAGVAQSPRYKIIEKRQSVAFWCNPISGHATLYWYQQILGQGPKLLIQFQNNGVVDDSQLPKDRFSAERLKGVDSTLKIQPAKLEDSAVYLCASSPWTSGATDTQYFGPGTRLTVL.

The chain uses TRBV19 and TRBJ2-7, with D possibly TRBD2 on 6 matching bases. There are 14 residues in the CDR3. Germline loops: CDR1 LNHDA, CDR2 SQIVND (reference sequence). V dropped 4 bases and J dropped 3 bases, with 13 bases sitting between them. The CDR3 loop reads CASSTGLHDYEQYF. Here the CDR3 DNA reads TGTGCCAGTAGTACTGGACTACACGACTACGAGCAGTACTTC.

The rearrangement uses TRBV30 and TRBJ2-7; 8 positions agree with TRBD1. V shed 2 bases and J 4 bases; nucleotides not matched to a gene: 10. In germline, CDR1 is GTSNPN, CDR2 SVGIG (reference sequence). The length of the CDR3 is 15 residues. The CDR3 loop is CAWSPDRGWEYEQYF. The DNA of the CDR3 is TGTGCCTGGAGTCCAGACAGGGGATGGGAGTACGAGCAGTACTTC.

The V call is TRBV5-4, the J call TRBJ1-3; TRBD1 aligns across 12 bases. The CDR3 is 16 residues long. Germline V gene lookup returns CDR1 SGHNT and CDR2 YYREEE (reference sequence). V trimming: 3 bases; J trimming: 7 bases; junction bases outside the gene matches: 8. The CDR3 bases are TGTGCCAGCAGCTCGGGGACAGGGGGCAGCAGGAACACCATATATTTT. Amino acids: CASSSGTGGSRNTIYF.

The chain joins TRBV15 to TRBJ2-4; 15 nucleotides match TRBD2. The CDR3 runs 19 residues. Per germline, CDR1 LNHNV and CDR2 YYDKDF (reference sequence). Losses at the gene ends were 0 bases for V and 1 base for J; bases not matched to a gene: 4. The CDR3 spells CATSRDGLAGGSAKNIQYF. DNA for the CDR3: TGTGCCACCAGCAGAGACGGACTAGCGGGGGGGAGCGCCAAAAACATTCAGTACTTC.

The chain uses TRBV6-1 and TRBJ1-6; TRBD1 matches at 9 bases. The V segment lost 3 bases and the J segment 7 bases; nucleotides outside the gene matches: 4. Per germline, CDR1 MNHNS and CDR2 SASEGT. The CDR3 loop spans 15 amino acids. CDR3 coding DNA: TGTGCCAGCAGTGACCGGGACAGGGTGAATTCACCCCTCCACTTT. Its translation is CASSDRDRVNSPLHF.

The CDR3 protein is CASSYPGNGEAFF. DNA for the CDR3: TGTGCCAGCAGTTACCCAGGGAACGGTGAAGCTTTCTTT. The rearrangement links TRBV6-5 to TRBJ1-1; TRBD1 might be the D (5 bases). The CDR3 extends over 13 amino acids. V lost 2 bases and J 7 bases, leaving 11 bases between the germline ends. Germline V CDR1 and CDR2: MNHEY, SVGAGI.

This clone was detected only a few times. This chain connects TRBV2 to TRBJ1-2; a possible D gene is TRBD1 (6 bases). In germline, CDR1 is SNHLY, CDR2 FYNNEI. Trimming removed 3 bases from V and 10 bases from J, with 24 bases in between. This CDR3 has 16 residues. In nucleotides, the CDR3 is TGTGCCAGCAGTGACCAATTTGGGGGCCCAGTCTCTGTCTACACCTTC. It specifies CASSDQFGGPVSVYTF.

The chain couples TRBV19 to TRBJ1-1; no definite D call. Trimming stripped 4 bases from V and 1 base from J, with 7 bases between. The CDR3 covers 13 residues. Germline V CDR1 and CDR2: LNHDA, SQIVND (reference sequence). The CDR3 DNA sequence: TGTGCCAGTAGTAGACGGGGGAACACTGAAGCTTTCTTT. Residues: CASSRRGNTEAFF.

The chain links TRBV7-3 to TRBJ1-4; D gene unclear. Germline V gene sequence: CDR1 SGHTA, CDR2 FQGTGA. The CDR3 loop spans 16 amino acids. V lost 11 bases and J lost 0, with 19 bases in between. DNA for the CDR3: TGTGCCGGGAAGGGCCAGAGGGTTTCAACTAATGAAAAACTGTTTTTT. Translated: CAGKGQRVSTNEKLFF.

The chain has TRBV7-9 and TRBJ2-1; 12 bases are a match to TRBD2. The germline V gene encodes CDR1 SEHNR and CDR2 FQNEAQ (reference sequence). This CDR3 region has 15 residues. J gave up 4 bases and V 3 bases, and 1 base lay outside the gene matches. The CDR3: CASSFGLAGYNEQFF. CDR3 in DNA: TGTGCCAGCAGCTTTGGACTAGCGGGATACAATGAGCAGTTCTTC.

The sample holds one count of this clone. The J gene is TRBJ2-7, the V gene TRBV4-2, with 9 positions matching TRBD2. From germline, CDR1 is LGHNA and CDR2 YNFKEQ. V lost 0 bases to trimming and J lost 12 bases; unmatched junction nucleotides: 9. CDR3 length: 14 residues. CDR3 in amino acids: CASSQEVREGGLYF. CDR3 sequence (DNA): TGTGCCAGCAGCCAAGAAGTGCGGGAGGGCGGTCTGTACTTC.

The chain carries TRBV29-1 and TRBJ1-1, with a tentative D call TRBD1 (6 bases). Germline values: CDR1 SQVTM, CDR2 ANQGSEA. The CDR3 extends over 12 amino acids. V was clipped by 7 bases and J by 2 bases, with 11 bases between them. DNA of the CDR3: TGCAGCGGCAGACAGGATAACACTGAAGCTTTCTTT. Its protein product is CSGRQDNTEAFF.

The rearrangement links TRBV13 to TRBJ1-1; D may be TRBD1 (5 bases). V lost 0 bases to trimming and J lost 5 bases, with 10 bases between them. Germline values: CDR1 PRHDT, CDR2 FYEKMQ (reference sequence). The CDR3 consists of 14 residues. The CDR3 DNA reads as TGTGCCAGCAGCTTAGGAGGGGTGGAGACTGAAGCTTTCTTT. Encoded protein: CASSLGGVETEAFF.